The clone carrying this TCR beta chain was detected a few times. Its antigen remains unidentified. This entry is derived from a study of cytomegalovirus exposure and HLA in healthy donors. Use of 60 Vbeta and 13 Jbeta primers characterized the PCR. Measured with immunoSEQ multiplex PCR; TCRdb has only the in-frame clones, and not every one. In the table there are over 130,000 clones, 65% to 80% of which are singletons. Study-wide results and limits: Previously analyzed data showed that most TCR beta V segments were productive at a frequency of about 87% or about 30%.

Germline lookup yields CDR1 SGHDT and CDR2 YYEEEE. V gave up 4 bases and J gave up 2 bases, with 13 bases separating them. This CDR3 comprises 16 residues. The sample consisted of PBMCs. The V and J genes are TRBV5-6 and TRBJ1-6, with D maybe TRBD1 (5 bases). The TCR comes from a young woman in good health and CMV-seronegative. CDR3 DNA sequence: TGTGCCAGCAGCCTCGGGGGAAGGACCTATAATTCACCCCTCCACTTT. As protein: CASSLGGRTYNSPLHF.